Each of the 16 T cell receptor beta chains below was sequenced from the same sample in a study of control samples from healthy donors and cancer patients. TCRdb's copy holds only in-frame clones and misses some; the assay was immunoSEQ multiplex PCR. Of about 180,000 clones in the sample, more than 80% were seen once. The sample taken for sequencing was blood. The receptors originated from a man aged 30 to 39 in good health.

This chain links TRBV27 with TRBJ1-4; 9 nucleotides agree with TRBD1. Per germline, CDR1 MNHEY and CDR2 SMNVEV (reference sequence). The J segment lost 2 bases and the V segment lost 5 bases, leaving 9 bases of the junction unmatched. The CDR3 has 17 amino acids. CDR3 sequence (DNA): TGTGCCAGCAGTCTAGGACAGGGGTGGATGACTAATGAAAAACTGTTTTTT. Translated, it gives CASSLGQGWMTNEKLFF.

This chain connects TRBV7-2 to TRBJ1-3; TRBD1 matches 7 bases. CDR3 length: 14 amino acids. V gave up 4 bases and J gave up 2 bases; unmatched junction bases: 2. Germline V gives CDR1 SGHTA, CDR2 FQGNSA. The CDR3 nucleotides read TGTGCCAGCAGCTCGCAGGGGGCTGGAAACACCATATATTTT. Amino acids: CASSSQGAGNTIYF.

V is TRBV6-4 and J is TRBJ1-1; D call uncertain. Germline lookup yields CDR1 MRHNA and CDR2 SNTAGT. Between the trimmed V and J ends, which lost 1 base and 0 bases, there was a span of 9 bases. The CDR3 sequence is 15 residues long. The CDR3 DNA follows: TGTGCCAGCAGTGACTGCCGAGCCATGAACACTGAAGCTTTCTTT. Translated: CASSDCRAMNTEAFF.

The rearrangement joins TRBV7-7 to TRBJ2-2; TRBD2 is a possible D gene (6 bases). V lost 5 bases to trimming and J lost 11 bases, with 12 bases between them. The CDR3 totals 12 residues. Germline CDR1 is SSHAT and CDR2 is FNYEAQ (reference sequence). The CDR3 loop is CASSPTGRELFF. The CDR3, as DNA: TGTGCCAGCAGCCCCACCGGGAGAGAGCTGTTTTTT. The full variable domain, rest sourced from reference TRBV7-7 and TRBJ2-2, is GAGVSQSPRYKVTKRGQDVTLRCDPISSHATLYWYQQALGQGPEFLTYFNYEAQPDKSGLPSDRFSAERPEGSISTLTIQRTEQRDSAMYRCASSPTGRELFFGEGSRLTVL.

The gene calls are TRBV19 and TRBJ1-4; 8 bases are a match to TRBD1. With V trimmed by 8 bases and J by 2 bases, 10 bases remained unmatched. Germline lookup yields CDR1 LNHDA and CDR2 SQIVND (reference sequence). The CDR3 spans 16 residues. The CDR3 sequence is CASAGQGARTNEKLFF. The CDR3 region has the DNA TGTGCCAGTGCTGGCCAGGGGGCGAGGACTAATGAAAAACTGTTTTTT.

The chain carries TRBV2 and TRBJ2-7; D is uncertain. This CDR3 contains 10 residues. Trimming cost V 6 bases and J 7 bases, with 7 bases left between them. CDR1 is SNHLY and CDR2 is FYNNEI in the germline V gene. The CDR3 DNA sequence: TGTGCCAGCAGGGTACGTGAGCAGTACTTC. Translation gives CASRVREQYF.

The chain carries TRBV10-2 and TRBJ1-4, with 7 bases identical to TRBD1. Losses at the gene ends were 8 bases for V and 0 bases for J; bases not matched to a gene: 6. This CDR3 is built from 15 residues. CDR1 is WSHSY, CDR2 SAAADI, per germline. This chain's CDR3 is CASRFQGATNEKLFF. The CDR3 DNA reads TGCGCCAGCCGCTTTCAGGGGGCAACTAATGAAAAACTGTTTTTT.

J is TRBJ2-1 and V is TRBV5-6; TRBD1 might be the D (5 bases). Trimming shortened V by 4 bases and J by 7 bases, and 9 bases separated the two germline ends. The CDR3 extends over 12 amino acids. Germline assignment: CDR1 SGHDT and CDR2 YYEEEE. The CDR3 sequence is CASSDQGNEQFF. The CDR3 region has the DNA TGTGCCAGCAGCGATCAGGGTAATGAGCAGTTCTTC.

The rearrangement links TRBV5-1 to TRBJ2-7, with 7 bases lining up with TRBD1. The germline V gene encodes CDR1 SGHRS and CDR2 YFSETQ. V was clipped by 6 bases and J by 3 bases; unmatched bases: 9. CDR3 length equals 14 residues. The DNA for the CDR3 is TGCGCCAGCACCCCCCCGGGACAGCACTACGAGCAGTACTTC. This gives the protein CASTPPGQHYEQYF.

The chain combines TRBV25-1 with TRBJ2-2, with D maybe TRBD1 (6 bases). CDR1 and CDR2 from the germline V gene are MGHDK and SYGVNS. CDR3 length: 15 amino acids. The V gene lost 3 bases and the J gene lost 3 bases, with 11 bases spanning the gap. DNA for the CDR3: TGTGCCAGCAGTGACAGGGGTGCGGACACCGGGGAGCTGTTTTTT. Residues: CASSDRGADTGELFF.

This clone has only one observation. CDR3 amino acids: CASSLGGSHQPQHF. CDR3 coding DNA: TGTGCCAGCAGCTTAGGAGGAAGCCATCAGCCCCAGCATTTT. This chain links TRBV7-8 with TRBJ1-5, with D hard to call. CDR1 and CDR2 (germline): SGHVS, FQNEAQ. This CDR3 has 14 residues. The ends were cut back, 1 base at V and 5 bases at J, with 9 bases in the middle.

The V gene is TRBV24-1, the J gene TRBJ2-1, with D uncertain. This CDR3 spans 14 amino acids. Germline assignment: CDR1 KGHDR and CDR2 SFDVKD. The V end was cut by 5 bases, the J end by 0 bases, with 7 bases between. As DNA, the CDR3 is TGTGCCACCAGTGGGCAGAGCTCCTACAATGAGCAGTTCTTC. It codes for CATSGQSSYNEQFF.

The chain uses TRBV5-1 and TRBJ1-4; perhaps TRBD1 as D (5 bases). V dropped 4 bases and J dropped 0 bases, with 10 bases sitting between them. In germline, CDR1 is SGHRS, CDR2 YFSETQ. This CDR3 spans 15 amino acids. Here the CDR3 reads CASSRGTATNEKLFF. The CDR3 coding sequence is TGCGCCAGCAGCAGAGGGACTGCAACTAATGAAAAACTGTTTTTT.

The rearrangement uses TRBV2 and TRBJ2-1, with TRBD2 matching over 8 bases. The germline CDR1 and CDR2 sequences are SNHLY and FYNNEI. The CDR3 has 15 residues. The J segment lost 8 bases and the V segment lost 7 bases, leaving 13 bases of the junction unmatched. CDR3 amino acids: CASNARGGSSYEQFF. The CDR3 bases are TGTGCCAGCAACGCCCGGGGGGGATCGAGCTATGAGCAGTTCTTC.

V gene TRBV21-1 combines with J gene TRBJ2-1. TRBV21-1 is assigned pseudogene status. The CDR3 extends over 13 amino acids. The CDR3 sequence is CASSTDPYYEQFF. In DNA, the CDR3 is TGTGCCAGCAGCACGGACCCGTACTATGAGCAGTTCTTC.

The gene calls are TRBV6-2 or TRBV6-3 and TRBJ2-1; 10 nucleotides match TRBD2. Germline loops: CDR1 MNHEY, CDR2 SVGEGT. CDR3 length: 16 amino acids. V gave up 5 bases and J gave up 10 bases; unmatched junction bases: 14. The CDR3 coding sequence is TGTGCCAGCAGTACCCTAGCGGGGGCGTCCCTCTGGGAGCAGTTCTTC. This sequence encodes CASSTLAGASLWEQFF.